This T cell receptor (beta chain) was recovered during a study of control samples from healthy donors and cancer patients. Trimming removed 2 bases at V and 7 bases at J, with 6 bases between. The V gene's germline CDR1 is LGHNT and CDR2 FRNRAP. The CDR3 is 11 amino acids. Assay used: immunoSEQ multiplex PCR; TCRdb lists only in-frame clones, some missing. The table records 190,000 or so clones, approximately 92% of them present only once. This clone was observed a handful of times. This sequence originates from a man aged 18-30 years in good health. Material: blood. V gene TRBV12-5 combines with J gene TRBJ2-7, with D unclear. The CDR3 nucleotides read TGTGCTAGTGGTTTGACAAAGGAGCAGTACTTC. Translation: CASGLTKEQYF.